The 26 T cell receptor beta chains presented below share a single source sample, sequenced in a study of T cells in Graves' hyperthyroidism and ophthalmopathy. The investigators amplified TCR beta CDR3 regions from RNA transcripts. In the first-round RT-PCR of the TCR CDR3, the HTBI primer set was used. Using its own MiXCR run on the multiplex PCR reads, TCRdb lists one record per CDR3 protein. This table has around 720,000 distinct CDR3 sequences, about a third appearing once. The specimen was blood. These receptors were taken from a woman aged 40 to 55 with Graves' hyperthyroidism.

This clonotype has ten or more counts. The chain is built from TRBV10-2 and TRBJ1-1, with 7 positions matching TRBD1. Germline-derived CDR1 and CDR2 are WSHSY and SAAADI. With 6 bases clipped from V and 1 base from J, the junction kept 11 bases outside the gene matches. This CDR3 has 16 amino acids. The CDR3 protein is CASRLLQTGRNTEAFF. The CDR3 DNA sequence: TGCGCCAGCAGACTACTACAGACAGGGAGGAACACTGAAGCTTTCTTT.

This clonotype was seen ten or more times. The gene calls are TRBV20-1 and TRBJ2-7; no firm D call. This CDR3 region has 14 residues. V lost 2 bases and J lost 2, with 13 bases in between. Germline lookup yields CDR1 DFQATT and CDR2 SNEGSKA (reference sequence). The CDR3 sequence: CSARPPGPPYEQYF. The CDR3 bases are TGCAGTGCTAGACCGCCCGGGCCACCCTACGAGCAGTACTTC.

A single count supports this clonotype. For the CDR3, the DNA is TGTGCCAGCAGCTGGAGCGGGGAAGGTAACAATGAGCAGTTCTTC. Protein: CASSWSGEGNNEQFF. The rearrangement uses TRBV7-7 and TRBJ2-1, with TRBD2 matching 7 bases. The CDR3 contains 15 residues. Germline V CDR1 and CDR2: SSHAT, FNYEAQ (reference sequence). J lost 5 bases, V lost 4 bases, and 8 bases had no gene match.

This chain connects TRBV7-8 to TRBJ2-7, with a tentative D call TRBD1 (6 bases). Near its end, the DNA agrees better with TRBJ2-1, so the J call may be wrong. Germline CDR1 reads SGHVS; CDR2 reads FQNEAQ. The CDR3 loop spans 15 amino acids. CDR3 sequence: CASSPRGGTYNEQFF. DNA for the CDR3: TGTGCCAGCAGCCCCAGGGGCGGTACCTACAATGAGCAGTTCTTC.

In its sample, this clonotype was seen a few times. The chain joins TRBV20-1 to TRBJ2-2; the D gene could be TRBD1 or TRBD2 (5 bases each). With 5 bases removed from V and 1 base from J, the gap between germline ends came to 11 bases. Germline CDR1 reads DFQATT; CDR2 reads SNEGSKA (reference sequence). There are 14 residues in the CDR3. This chain's CDR3 is CSAGRQMNTGELFF. The CDR3 DNA is TGCAGTGCTGGGAGACAGATGAACACCGGGGAGCTGTTTTTT.

This clonotype has more than one count but fewer than ten. The V and J genes are TRBV6-1 and TRBJ1-5; D possibly corresponds to TRBD1 (6 bases). Germline V CDR1 and CDR2: MNHNS, SASEGT. The CDR3 totals 16 residues. Trimming removed 0 bases at V and 6 bases at J, with 15 bases between. The DNA for the CDR3 is TGTGCCAGCAGTGAAGCGGTGGGGGGCGCAGCTCAGCCCCAGCATTTT. This translates into CASSEAVGGAAQPQHF.

This clonotype appeared a few times. The V call is TRBV7-2, the J call TRBJ2-7; unclear D gene. The V end lost 2 bases, the J end lost 3 bases, and 17 bases lay between the germline ends. Germline-derived CDR1 and CDR2 are SGHTA and FQGNSA. The CDR3 consists of 16 residues. The DNA for the CDR3 is TGTGCCAGCAGCTTAAAAACAGCGTCTCCCTTCTACGAGCAGTACTTC. The encoded protein is CASSLKTASPFYEQYF.

V usage is TRBV20-1 and J usage is TRBJ2-2; TRBD1 or TRBD2 may be the D gene (5 bases each). The V gene's germline CDR1 is DFQATT and CDR2 SNEGSKA (reference sequence). The CDR3 has 17 residues. The V end was cut by 1 base, the J end by 1 base, with 16 bases between. CDR3 in amino acids: CSARVGAGKKNTGELFF. CDR3 in DNA: TGCAGTGCTAGAGTCGGGGCAGGGAAAAAGAACACCGGGGAGCTGTTTTTT.

V gene TRBV2 combines with J gene TRBJ2-2; D remains ambiguous. Trimming pared 7 bases from V and 7 bases from J, leaving 13 bases between. Germline V gene data show CDR1 as SNHLY and CDR2 as FYNNEI. The CDR3 contains 13 residues. The CDR3 loop reads CASTEGIGGELFF. In DNA, the CDR3 is TGTGCCAGCACCGAAGGGATCGGCGGGGAGCTGTTTTTT.

This clonotype has just a few counts. This sequence joins TRBV2 and TRBJ1-4; 7 bases line up with TRBD1. Germline V gene data show CDR1 as SNHLY and CDR2 as FYNNEI. CDR3 size: 14 residues. J lost 6 bases, V lost 8 bases, and 9 bases had no gene match. The CDR3 here is CASDKGTADEKLFF. The CDR3, as DNA: TGTGCCAGCGATAAAGGGACAGCGGATGAAAAACTGTTTTTT. Supplemented by reference TRBV2 and TRBJ1-4, the full variable domain reads EPEVTQTPSHQVTQMGQEVILRCVPISNHLYFYWYRQILGQKVEFLVSFYNNEISEKSEIFDDQFSVERPDGSNFTLKIRSTKLEDSAMYFCASDKGTADEKLFFGSGTQLSVL.

The V and J genes are TRBV6-6 and TRBJ2-7, with D uncertain. Germline CDR1 is MNHNY and CDR2 is SVGAGI (reference sequence). The CDR3 loop spans 11 amino acids. V lost 6 bases, J lost 7 bases, and 10 bases lay in between. The CDR3 DNA follows: TGTGCCAGCAGGCGATCAGAAGAGCAGTACTTC. This sequence encodes CASRRSEEQYF.

A few counts support this clonotype. V gene TRBV6-6 combines with J gene TRBJ2-7; weak D call: TRBD1 (6 bases). V lost 8 bases, J lost 5 bases, and 10 bases lay in between. CDR3 length: 11 residues. The germline CDR1 and CDR2 sequences are MNHNY and SVGAGI (reference sequence). This CDR3 is CASDQGNEQYF. As DNA, the CDR3 is TGTGCCAGCGACCAGGGGAACGAGCAGTACTTC.

This clonotype was detected ten times or more. This sequence joins TRBV20-1 and TRBJ2-7; 10 bases match TRBD2. CDR3 length: 15 amino acids. V shed 5 bases and J 2 bases; nucleotides not matched to a gene: 9. CDR1 DFQATT and CDR2 SNEGSKA come from the germline V gene (reference sequence). CDR3: CSARSSGRDTYEQYF. The CDR3 nucleotides are TGCAGTGCTCGCTCCAGCGGGAGGGACACCTACGAGCAGTACTTC.

This clonotype was observed a handful of times. The V and J genes are TRBV5-1 and TRBJ1-3; TRBD1 matches at 7 bases. This CDR3 spans 16 amino acids. Germline V gives CDR1 SGHRS, CDR2 YFSETQ. Trimming cost V 4 bases and J 3 bases; bases outside gene matches: 10. The CDR3, as DNA: TGCGCCAGCAGCGTGACAGGGTCCCTCGGTGGAAACACCATATATTTT. It specifies CASSVTGSLGGNTIYF.

A remark on this clonotype: The junction does not match germline at one end; this may be a read error. The chain recombines TRBV9 with TRBJ2-2; either TRBD1 or TRBD2 may fit D (7 bases each). The germline gives CDR1 SGDLS, CDR2 YYNGEE. This CDR3 spans 12 amino acids. Here the CDR3 reads CASSEGGGGLFF. CDR3 bases: TGTGCCAGCAGCGAAGGGGGCGGGGGGCTGTTTTTT.

As to this clonotype: A much bigger clone sits one base away, suggesting this may be a read error. This chain links TRBV29-1 with TRBJ1-1, with D unresolved. Germline loops: CDR1 SQVTM, CDR2 ANQGSEA. The length of the CDR3 is 13 residues. Trimming removed 5 bases at V and 1 base at J, with 11 bases between. The CDR3 coding sequence is TGCAGCGTTCCTCGGGCAGGGAACACTGAAGCTTTCTTT. Protein product: CSVPRAGNTEAFF.

Only a few counts were recorded for this clonotype. The rearrangement uses TRBV10-3 and TRBJ2-2, with unresolved D. The length of the CDR3 is 10 residues. Germline CDR1 ENHRY, CDR2 SYGVKD. The ends were cut back, 8 bases at V and 7 bases at J, with 5 bases in the middle. The CDR3 loop reads CAIGDGELFF. CDR3 DNA: TGTGCCATCGGGGACGGGGAGCTGTTTTTT.

The chain has TRBV2 and TRBJ1-1; tentative D call: TRBD1 (6 bases). The CDR3 contains 15 residues. The ends were cut back, 5 bases at V and 5 bases at J, with 18 bases in the middle. Germline-derived CDR1 and CDR2 are SNHLY and FYNNEI. The CDR3 loop reads CASSLSWGAGTEAFF. The CDR3 DNA reads TGTGCCAGCAGTTTATCGTGGGGGGCTGGGACTGAAGCTTTCTTT. The full variable domain, with the rest looked up from reference TRBV2 and TRBJ1-1, is EPEVTQTPSHQVTQMGQEVILRCVPISNHLYFYWYRQILGQKVEFLVSFYNNEISEKSEIFDDQFSVERPDGSNFTLKIRSTKLEDSAMYFCASSLSWGAGTEAFFGQGTRLTVV.

Ten or more counts support this clonotype. The chain employs TRBV5-4 and TRBJ2-6; 7 bases fit TRBD1. Germline V gene sequence: CDR1 SGHNT, CDR2 YYREEE (reference sequence). This CDR3 has 16 residues. V shed 4 bases, J shed 1 base, and the junction held 5 bases outside the gene matches. CDR3 in amino acids: CASSTRQGSGANVLTF. CDR3 bases: TGTGCCAGCAGCACACGACAGGGATCTGGGGCCAACGTCCTGACTTTC.

The chain has TRBV7-2 and TRBJ1-2; 8 bases line up with TRBD1. The CDR3 spans 18 residues. Germline loops: CDR1 SGHTA, CDR2 FQGNSA. Trimming at V came to 6 bases and at J to 0 bases, leaving 15 bases not matched to a gene. CDR3 nucleotides: TGTGCCAGCAGACTACGGGCAGGGGGCATGGATACTAACTATGGCTACACCTTC. Residues: CASRLRAGGMDTNYGYTF.

This clonotype was counted a few times. V and J are TRBV4-3 and TRBJ1-1; D might be TRBD1 (6 bases). Germline CDR1 is LGHNA and CDR2 is YSLEER. The CDR3 covers 15 residues. With 3 bases removed from V and 3 bases from J, the gap between germline ends came to 14 bases. For the CDR3, the DNA is TGCGCCAGCAGCCATGCTGGACAGAAACACACTGAAGCTTTCTTT. Encoded protein: CASSHAGQKHTEAFF.

Many counts were recorded for this clonotype. The V call is TRBV7-3, the J call TRBJ1-2; the D is unclear. V was trimmed by 5 bases and J by 5 bases, leaving 12 bases between them. Germline CDR1 SGHTA, CDR2 FQGTGA. CDR3 length: 13 amino acids. Here the CDR3 DNA reads TGTGCCAGCAGCGCGCGGGCAGAGTATGGCTACACCTTC. Translating gives CASSARAEYGYTF.

On this clonotype itself: This may be a read error: a much more frequent sequence differs by one nucleotide. The chain carries TRBV25-1 and TRBJ1-1; D not resolved. Germline CDR1 and CDR2: MGHDK and SYGVNS. Deletions cut 7 bases from V and 1 base from J, with 13 bases between. CDR3 size: 14 residues. CDR3 amino acids: CASMAGGRNTEAFF. DNA for the CDR3: TGTGCCAGCATGGCGGGAGGCAGGAACACTGAAGCTTTCTTT.

V usage is TRBV4-1 and J usage is TRBJ1-4; D is unclear. Germline loops: CDR1 MGHRA, CDR2 YSYEKL. V was clipped by 3 bases and J by 10 bases, with 18 bases between them. The CDR3 extends over 15 amino acids. CDR3 amino acids: CASSQIPKGSGKLFF. The CDR3 DNA follows: TGCGCCAGCAGCCAGATCCCGAAGGGTTCAGGAAAACTGTTTTTT.

The J gene is TRBJ1-1, the V gene TRBV29-1; a weak D match, TRBD1 (6 bases). This CDR3 region has 12 residues. Germline V gene lookup returns CDR1 SQVTM and CDR2 ANQGSEA. With 4 bases removed from V and 4 bases from J, the gap between germline ends came to 10 bases. The CDR3 protein is CSVGGPTTEAFF. CDR3 nucleotide sequence: TGCAGCGTTGGGGGGCCGACCACTGAAGCTTTCTTT.

The rearrangement links TRBV5-1 to TRBJ2-5; D ambiguous. CDR3 length equals 17 residues. The germline V and J ends were trimmed by 0 bases and 2 bases, with 17 bases remaining between them. Looked up from germline, CDR1 is SGHRS and CDR2 is YFSETQ. In DNA form, the CDR3 reads TGCGCCAGCAGCTTGGTTCCGGGCTGGCCTGAACAAGAGACCCAGTACTTC. It yields the protein CASSLVPGWPEQETQYF. Filled out from reference TRBV5-1 and TRBJ2-5, the complete variable domain reads KAGVTQTPRYLIKTRGQQVTLSCSPISGHRSVSWYQQTPGQGLQFLFEYFSETQRNKGNFPGRFSGRQFSNSRSEMNVSTLELGDSALYLCASSLVPGWPEQETQYFGPGTRLLVL.